Each of the 2 T cell receptor beta chains below was sequenced from the same sample in a study of cytomegalovirus exposure and HLA in healthy donors (dated by TCRdb to about 2017). Libraries were constructed by the immunoSEQ multiplex PCR assay. For the multiplex PCR, a mixture combining 60 forward primers for TCR Vbeta segments and 13 reverse primers for TCR Jbeta segments was used. Sourced from immuneACCESS, this table was stored by TCRdb with only in-frame sequences that have V and J called. A share of the clones is absent; for the studies checked, an unresolved V gene accounts for under half, and the remainder has no known explanation. The sample records approximately 130,000 clones, approximately 80% of which are singletons. The top ten clones comprise 1.2% of the sample. The sample taken for sequencing was PBMCs. These receptors all come from a man in his forties or fifties in good health and CMV-seronegative.

The V and J genes are TRBV2 and TRBJ2-5, with no clear D. CDR3 length: 12 amino acids. V was pared by 5 bases and J by 1 base, with 5 bases between. Germline CDR1 and CDR2: SNHLY and FYNNEI. CDR3 region: CASSLLQETQYF. In DNA, the CDR3 is TGTGCCAGCAGTCTACTCCAAGAGACCCAGTACTTC.

The chain recombines TRBV29-1 with TRBJ1-1; unclear D gene. This CDR3 spans 12 amino acids. Per the germline V gene, CDR1 is SQVTM and CDR2 is ANQGSEA. With 7 bases removed from V and 1 base from J, the gap between germline ends came to 10 bases. The CDR3 is CSGARWNTEAFF. The CDR3 DNA reads as TGCAGCGGGGCAAGGTGGAACACTGAAGCTTTCTTT.